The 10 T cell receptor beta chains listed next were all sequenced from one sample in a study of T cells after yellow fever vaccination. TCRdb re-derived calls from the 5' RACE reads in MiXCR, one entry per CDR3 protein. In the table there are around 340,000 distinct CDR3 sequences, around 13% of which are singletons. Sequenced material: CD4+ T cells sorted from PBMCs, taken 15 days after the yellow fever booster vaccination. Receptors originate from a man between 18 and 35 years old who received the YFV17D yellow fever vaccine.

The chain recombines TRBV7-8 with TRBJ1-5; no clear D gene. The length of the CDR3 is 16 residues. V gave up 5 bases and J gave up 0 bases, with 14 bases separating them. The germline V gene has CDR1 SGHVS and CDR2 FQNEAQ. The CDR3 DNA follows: TGTGCCAGCAGCCTCTTGCCGGGATTTAGCAATCAGCCCCAGCATTTT. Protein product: CASSLLPGFSNQPQHF.

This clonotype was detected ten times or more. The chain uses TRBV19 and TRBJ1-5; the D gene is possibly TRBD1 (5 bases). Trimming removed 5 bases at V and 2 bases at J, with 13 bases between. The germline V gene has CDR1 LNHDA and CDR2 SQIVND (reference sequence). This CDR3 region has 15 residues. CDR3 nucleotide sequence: TGTGCCAGTAGTGATTCCGGGGCCCGCAATCAGCCCCAGCATTTT. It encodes CASSDSGARNQPQHF.

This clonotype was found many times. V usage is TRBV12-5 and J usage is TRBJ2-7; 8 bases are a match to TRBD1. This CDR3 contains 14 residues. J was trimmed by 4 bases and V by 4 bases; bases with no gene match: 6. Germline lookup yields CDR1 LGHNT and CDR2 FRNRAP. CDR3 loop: CASGSGDRIYEQYF. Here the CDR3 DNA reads TGTGCTAGTGGTTCGGGGGACAGGATATACGAGCAGTACTTC.

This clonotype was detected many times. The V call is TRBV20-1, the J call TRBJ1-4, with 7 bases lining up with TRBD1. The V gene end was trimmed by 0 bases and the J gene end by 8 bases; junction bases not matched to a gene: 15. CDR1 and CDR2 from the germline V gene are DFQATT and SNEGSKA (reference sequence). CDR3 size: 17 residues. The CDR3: CSARDRQGGGYTEKLFF. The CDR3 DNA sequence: TGCAGTGCTAGAGATAGACAGGGAGGGGGATATACAGAAAAACTGTTTTTT.

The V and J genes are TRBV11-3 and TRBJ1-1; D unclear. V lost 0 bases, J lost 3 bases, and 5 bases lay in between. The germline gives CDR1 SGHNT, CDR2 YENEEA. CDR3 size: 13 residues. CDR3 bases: TGTGCCAGCAGCTTAGAGGAGGACACTGAAGCTTTCTTT. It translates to CASSLEEDTEAFF.

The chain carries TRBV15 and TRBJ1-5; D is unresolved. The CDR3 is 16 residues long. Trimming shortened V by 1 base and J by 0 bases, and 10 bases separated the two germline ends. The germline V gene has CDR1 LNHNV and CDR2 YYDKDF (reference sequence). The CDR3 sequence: CATSRVQDYSNQPQHF. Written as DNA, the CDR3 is TGTGCCACCAGCAGAGTTCAGGACTATAGCAATCAGCCCCAGCATTTT. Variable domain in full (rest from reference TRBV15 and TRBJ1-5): DAMVIQNPRYQVTQFGKPVTLSCSQTLNHNVMYWYQQKSSQAPKLLFHYYDKDFNNEADTPDNFQSRRPNTSFCFLDIRSPGLGDTAMYLCATSRVQDYSNQPQHFGDGTRLSIL.

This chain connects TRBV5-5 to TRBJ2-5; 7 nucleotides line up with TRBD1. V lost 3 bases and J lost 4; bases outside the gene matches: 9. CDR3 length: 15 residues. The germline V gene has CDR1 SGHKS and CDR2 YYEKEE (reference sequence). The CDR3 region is CASSSRGQPRETQYF. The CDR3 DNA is TGTGCCAGCAGCTCCCGGGGACAGCCCCGAGAGACCCAGTACTTC.

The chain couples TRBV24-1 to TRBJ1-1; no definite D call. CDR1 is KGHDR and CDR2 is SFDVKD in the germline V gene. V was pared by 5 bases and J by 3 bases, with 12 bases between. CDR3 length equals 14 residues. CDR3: CATSAGGFDTEAFF. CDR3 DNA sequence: TGTGCCACCAGTGCCGGTGGATTCGACACTGAAGCTTTCTTT.

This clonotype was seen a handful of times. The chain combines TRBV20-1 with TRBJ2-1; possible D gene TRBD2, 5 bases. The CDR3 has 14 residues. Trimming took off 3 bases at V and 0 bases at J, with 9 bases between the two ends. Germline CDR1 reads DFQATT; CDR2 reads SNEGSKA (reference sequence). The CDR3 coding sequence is TGCAGTGCTAGCAATCGGGGCTCCTACAATGAGCAGTTCTTC. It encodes CSASNRGSYNEQFF.

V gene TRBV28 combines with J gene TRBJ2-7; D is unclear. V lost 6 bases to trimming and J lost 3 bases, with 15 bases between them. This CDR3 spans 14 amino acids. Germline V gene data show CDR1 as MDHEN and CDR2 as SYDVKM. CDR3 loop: CASSPRRSSYEQYV. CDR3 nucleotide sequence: TGTGCCAGCAGCCCAAGGCGCAGCAGCTACGAGCAGTACGTC.